Below are 3 T cell receptor beta chains sequenced from a single sample in a study of T cells in women clearing cervical HPV infection (dated by TCRdb to 2016 to 2019). Libraries were made using the immunoSEQ multiplex PCR assay. Held by TCRdb, this immuneACCESS table contains in-frame sequences only and omits some clones. Under half of the omission traces to an unresolved V gene where checked; the cause of the rest is unknown. The table held for this sample gives 25,000 to 35,000 clones. The ten most abundant clones make up under 5% of the sample. Sequencing was carried out using blood buffy coat. Every receptor here comes from a woman aged 18 to 75 with a cervical HPV16 infection that either progressed to CIN3+ or cleared (not recorded which).

With respect to this clone: The read finishes 3 residues shy of the CDR3 end, and the germline J gene is used to complete it. The chain recombines TRBV4-2 with TRBJ2-3; 9 nucleotides align to TRBD2. Germline CDR1 is LGHNA and CDR2 is YNFKEQ. The length of the CDR3 is 18 residues. V was clipped by 1 base and J by 7 bases; unmatched bases: 15. CDR3 region: CASSQGTTTGLAANTQYF. CDR3 bases read: TGTGCCAGCAGCCAAGGAACCACTACGGGACTAGCAGCAAATACG.

The DNA read from the CDR3 is TGTGCCAGCTCACCACCATCGGTGAACACTGAA. It specifies CASSPPSVNTE. The full CDR3 protein reads CASSPPSVNTEAFF. The chain recombines TRBV18 with TRBJ1-1; D not certain. The CDR3 end falls 3 residues outside the read, so it is completed with the germline J gene. CDR1 KGHSH and CDR2 LQKENI come from the germline V gene. Between the trimmed V and J ends, which lost 0 bases and 0 bases, there was a span of 5 bases. This CDR3 has 14 amino acids.

As to this clone: Coverage ceases 3 residues before the CDR3 finishes, and the germline J gene fills in the end. J is TRBJ1-5 and V is TRBV28, with D possibly TRBD1 on 6 matching bases. The CDR3 has 13 amino acids. V lost 4 bases, J lost 5 bases, and 9 bases lay in between. Germline V gene data show CDR1 as MDHEN and CDR2 as SYDVKM. The sequenced CDR3 bases are TGTGCCAGCAGTTCCGACAGGTATCAGCCC. Its translation: CASSSDRYQP. The complete CDR3 protein is CASSSDRYQPQHF.